This T cell receptor (beta chain) comes out of a study of shared clonotypes between healthy human individuals (dated by TCRdb to 2020 to 2021). Study-wide context: Two women and three men aged 18 to 49 years were included in the cohort. The study deeply sequenced blood TCR repertoires of five healthy adults to estimate repertoire size and the extent of clonotype sharing between individuals. Libraries were prepared and TCR repertoires were sequenced by different laboratories using diverse techniques, in order to increase sequencing depth and limit assay-specific biases. Between about 0.94 and 10 billion PBMCs per donor were obtained by leukapheresis. For each donor, CD4 naive and CD4 memory were each run on three plates, CD8 naive on two plates, and CD8 memory on one plate. The research as a whole found: The small number of donors limited the genetic and exposure-history diversity represented. Estimated clonotype richness was generally larger for naive than for memory subsets. Across a handful of donors, approximately 4.9% of naive CD4, 3.5% of naive CD8, 2% to 2.5% of memory CD4, and approximately 0.4% of memory CD8 clonotypes were shared. Even with the large sequencing depth, rarefaction of the sorted-subset datasets indicated that sequencing was incomplete. Clonotypes shared by all four sorted-subset donors showed higher generation probabilities than non-shared clonotypes. Sampling was restricted to blood, and TCR repertoires in tissue are likely to differ from TCR repertoires in blood. Pairwise subsampling led to the expectation that sequencing depth would affect the degree of clonotype sharing among donors.

The donors were healthy, HIV-negative adults who had no recently reported acute infections or vaccinations. All donors were Caucasian adults living in Nashville, Tennessee, USA. CD4+ T cells were enriched by magnetic negative selection, after which naive cells were positively selected on CD45RA and the negative fraction was taken as the memory subset. Blood was obtained by leukapheresis, after which PBMCs were separated by Ficoll-Histopaque density gradient centrifugation and cryopreserved in liquid nitrogen vapor phase. Analytical flow cytometry was used to check the purity and quantity of each magnetically sorted T cell population. Each sorted fraction had its genomic DNA isolated and then quantified by UV absorbance on a Nanodrop 2000c. Using the deep immunoSEQ assay, TCR CDR3 regions were amplified from genomic DNA by multiplex PCR. For each cell subset, the extracted genomic DNA was distributed evenly across all wells of several immunoSEQ 96-well plates, and each plate served as one replicate. For sorted subsets, roughly 200 ng of genomic DNA, equivalent to around 29,000 T cell genomes, went into each replicate PCR. The purified libraries were quantified using a Qubit 3.0 fluorometer, sized with a Bioanalyzer 2100, and then quantified again using the KAPA Library Quantification kit. Every immunoSEQ 96-well plate was sequenced on a dedicated single-read 150-cycle Illumina NextSeq 550 flow cell. The original pipeline was this. Because only junctional sequences without quality scores were contained in the immunoSEQ output, filtering matching that applied to full-length reads could not be performed. Sequences were annotated with PyIR, a Python wrapper for IgBLAST v1.9, using IMGT germline references to assign V/J genes and CDR3. Reads were removed for weak V/J assignments (E-value above 1e-6), missing CDR3, stop codons, out-of-frame junctions, or ambiguous translated residues. V3J clonotypes were defined as sequences sharing the same inferred V gene, J gene, and CDR3 amino acid sequence. Percentage overlap between repertoires was computed as shared unique clonotypes divided by the size of the smaller repertoire. Repertoire richness was assessed with RTK rarefaction, the Chao1 estimator, and Recon v2.1 estimates of unobserved clonotypes. OLGA was used to compute generation probabilities for all TCRbeta clonotypes that the gDNA method yielded from four donors. In its TCRdb copy, this immuneACCESS table keeps in-frame sequences only and misses some clones. Where compared with another copy, unresolved V genes explain less than half of these, and the others have no known cause. V and J calls and clone size come straight from that table; D and trimming were deduced from the DNA. Counted in this sample were around 2.5 million clones; 93% of them appeared once. The ten largest clones capture approximately 0.36% of the sample.

For this clone: Its specific antigen is unknown. Base quality data are lacking; no much larger clone is found one base away.

Trimming takes 6 bases from V and 3 bases from J, and the germline ends sit 20 bases apart. From its cysteine to its phenylalanine, the CDR3 spans 16 amino acids. Kept here is only the CDR3 DNA, which spans 48 bases and is read in frame from base 1. Based on the germline V gene (reference sequence), the CDR1 and CDR2 sequences are LNHDA and SQIVND. The sample was naive CD4+ T cells from PBMCs. The sample's cell subset or site, from its label and the paper: CD45RA+ positively selected. The source of this sequence is a man between 18 and 35 years old in good health. Some clones in this sample may be carry-over from other donors' samples. The V and J segments used are TRBV19 and TRBJ1-1; a weak D assignment points to TRBD1 (6 bases agree). The CDR3 protein sequence reads: CASSRKDRRTDTEAFF. The DNA is as follows: TGTGCCAGTAGCCGCAAGGACAGACGAACGGACACTGAAGCTTTCTTT.